Listed below are T cell receptor beta chains from one sample, sequenced in a study of response to subunit inactivated influenza vaccine. TCRdb reprocessed the RT-PCR reads with MiXCR, giving one entry per CDR3 protein. In the table there are about 570,000 distinct CDR3 sequences, around 10% of which are singletons. The sample also formed part of further work on T cells expressing NK-cell markers.

This sample comprised PBMCs from blood, obtained on the day of vaccination. The receptors stem from a man in his forties or fifties who received an inactivated influenza vaccine. The CDR3 runs from the conserved cysteine through the conserved F or W. The D gene is left open where the match is weak. Only part of the rows carry a size: once, few, many, or a class if the clone is expanded.

CDR3nt: TGTGCCAGCACTCAGACCCGCACTTACTACAATGAGCAGTTCTTC
CDR3aa: CASTQTRTYYNEQFF
d_gene: .
j_gene: TRBJ2-1
v_gene: TRBV28
abundance: few

CDR3nt: TGCAGCGTTGTATCTAGCGTCTTGGGTAGCACAGATACGCAGTATTTT
CDR3aa: CSVVSSVLGSTDTQYF
d_gene: .
j_gene: TRBJ2-3
v_gene: TRBV29-1
abundance: many

CDR3nt: TGTGCCAGCAGCGAGACGGGACAAGCCTACGAGCAGTACTTC
CDR3aa: CASSETGQAYEQYF
d_gene: .
j_gene: TRBJ2-7
v_gene: TRBV9
abundance: few

CDR3nt: TGTGCCAGCACCCTAGCGGGAGGTAACAATGAGCAGTTCTTC
CDR3aa: CASTLAGGNNEQFF
d_gene: TRBD2
j_gene: TRBJ2-1
v_gene: TRBV27
abundance: .

CDR3nt: TGTGCCAGCAGCTTAGTGCCCGGCAGGGGGTCTAGCGGGAGATCGGGTGAGCAGTTCTTC
CDR3aa: CASSLVPGRGSSGRSGEQFF
d_gene: TRBD2
j_gene: TRBJ2-1
v_gene: TRBV7-2
abundance: .

CDR3nt: TGTGCCAGCAGTTTCGACGGAGCTTCCACAGATACGCAGTATTTT
CDR3aa: CASSFDGASTDTQYF
d_gene: .
j_gene: TRBJ2-3
v_gene: TRBV12-3/TRBV12-4
abundance: few

CDR3nt: TGTGCCAGCAGACCCCTAGGCACAGATACGCAGTATTTT
CDR3aa: CASRPLGTDTQYF
d_gene: .
j_gene: TRBJ2-3
v_gene: TRBV27
abundance: .

CDR3nt: TGTGCCATCAGTGACGAGGGAGGTAATTCACCCCTCCACTTT
CDR3aa: CAISDEGGNSPLHF
d_gene: .
j_gene: TRBJ1-6
v_gene: TRBV10-3
abundance: .

CDR3nt: TGTGCCAGCACTCCTACCCGGGGGGAGACCTACAATGAGCAGTTCTTC
CDR3aa: CASTPTRGETYNEQFF
d_gene: TRBD2
j_gene: TRBJ2-1
v_gene: TRBV12-3/TRBV12-4
abundance: few

CDR3nt: TGTGCCAGCAGCCGCGAGGGGGTAGAAAATCAGCCCCAGCATTTT
CDR3aa: CASSREGVENQPQHF
d_gene: .
j_gene: TRBJ1-5
v_gene: TRBV28
abundance: many

CDR3nt: TGTGCCAGCAGCCAAAGTAGCGGGAGAATGTTTCACGAGCAGTACTTC
CDR3aa: CASSQSSGRMFHEQYF
d_gene: TRBD2
j_gene: TRBJ2-7
v_gene: TRBV4-2
abundance: few

CDR3nt: TGTGCCATCAGTGCGGGGGGGAACAATCAGCCCCAGCATTTT
CDR3aa: CAISAGGNNQPQHF
d_gene: .
j_gene: TRBJ1-5
v_gene: TRBV10-3
abundance: .

CDR3nt: TGTGCCAGCAGCTTAGCGGGTCTAGCGGGAGGAGATACGCAGTATTTT
CDR3aa: CASSLAGLAGGDTQYF
d_gene: TRBD2
j_gene: TRBJ2-3
v_gene: TRBV7-8
abundance: .

CDR3nt: TGTGCCATCAGTGATGCTCAGGCCCAAGAGACCCAGTACTTC
CDR3aa: CAISDAQAQETQYF
d_gene: .
j_gene: TRBJ2-5
v_gene: TRBV10-3
abundance: .

CDR3nt: TGCAGCGTTGAAACAGGTGACACGAACACCGGGGAGCTGTTTTTT
CDR3aa: CSVETGDTNTGELFF
d_gene: .
j_gene: TRBJ2-2
v_gene: TRBV29-1
abundance: many

CDR3nt: TGTGCCAGCAGTTTAGTTGGGCCACAGGGGCTGAACACTGAAGCTTTCTTT
CDR3aa: CASSLVGPQGLNTEAFF
d_gene: TRBD1
j_gene: TRBJ1-1
v_gene: TRBV12-3/TRBV12-4
abundance: many

CDR3nt: TGTGCCAGCAGTGCCCGGACAGGGGGGAAACTGTTTTTT
CDR3aa: CASSARTGGKLFF
d_gene: TRBD1
j_gene: TRBJ1-4
v_gene: TRBV12-3/TRBV12-4
abundance: few

CDR3nt: TGTGCCAGCAGCGGAACGGGACACAGGGGGAGAAACATTCAGTACTTC
CDR3aa: CASSGTGHRGRNIQYF
d_gene: TRBD1
j_gene: TRBJ2-4
v_gene: TRBV7-2
abundance: .

CDR3nt: TGTGCCAGCAGCGCCACCGGGGAGCAGTACTTC
CDR3aa: CASSATGEQYF
d_gene: .
j_gene: TRBJ2-7
v_gene: TRBV11-2
abundance: many

CDR3nt: TGTGCCAGCAGCCAAGGGAGGACAGAACCCTACGAGCAGTACTTC
CDR3aa: CASSQGRTEPYEQYF
d_gene: .
j_gene: TRBJ2-7
v_gene: TRBV3-1
abundance: .

CDR3nt: TGCGCCAGCAGCCAAGATGCGAGGGGGGCTTACAATGAGCAGTTCTTC
CDR3aa: CASSQDARGAYNEQFF
d_gene: .
j_gene: TRBJ2-1
v_gene: TRBV4-3
abundance: .

CDR3nt: TGTGCCACCAGCAGAGTCTACCCAGGAAGCACCGGGGAGCTGTTTTTT
CDR3aa: CATSRVYPGSTGELFF
d_gene: .
j_gene: TRBJ2-2
v_gene: TRBV15
abundance: .

CDR3nt: TGCAGTGCTAGGAGGACAGGGGAATACGAGCAGTACTTC
CDR3aa: CSARRTGEYEQYF
d_gene: TRBD1
j_gene: TRBJ2-7
v_gene: TRBV20-1
abundance: many

CDR3nt: TGTGCCAGCAGTTTACATATGAACACTGAAGCTTTCTTT
CDR3aa: CASSLHMNTEAFF
d_gene: .
j_gene: TRBJ1-1
v_gene: TRBV28
abundance: many

CDR3nt: TGTGCCAGCAGTTTATGGCCGGGAGGCCAGCCCCAGCATTTT
CDR3aa: CASSLWPGGQPQHF
d_gene: .
j_gene: TRBJ1-5
v_gene: TRBV27
abundance: .

CDR3nt: TGCGCCAGCAGCTTGGGGGGGCTCCAAGAGACCCAGTACTTC
CDR3aa: CASSLGGLQETQYF
d_gene: .
j_gene: TRBJ2-5
v_gene: TRBV5-1
abundance: many

CDR3nt: TGTGCCAGCAGCTTAGAACTGGACAGGGGGCCAAGTAACTATGGCTACACCTTC
CDR3aa: CASSLELDRGPSNYGYTF
d_gene: TRBD1
j_gene: TRBJ1-2
v_gene: TRBV11-1
abundance: .

CDR3nt: TGTGCCTCGTCTGGGAGTGGGACTGAAGCTTTCTTT
CDR3aa: CASSGSGTEAFF
d_gene: .
j_gene: TRBJ1-1
v_gene: TRBV24-1
abundance: .

CDR3nt: TGTGCCAGCAGCTTAGCAGGGATGGGAGAGACCCAGTACTTC
CDR3aa: CASSLAGMGETQYF
d_gene: .
j_gene: TRBJ2-5
v_gene: TRBV7-3
abundance: few

CDR3nt: TGTGCCACCGGGACAGTTGACATCAAGCAGTTCTTC
CDR3aa: CATGTVDIKQFF
d_gene: TRBD1
j_gene: TRBJ2-1
v_gene: TRBV10-3
abundance: .

CDR3nt: TGTGCCAGCAGCTTAGATCTTGTGGGGAGCACAGATACGCAGTATTTT
CDR3aa: CASSLDLVGSTDTQYF
d_gene: .
j_gene: TRBJ2-3
v_gene: TRBV7-9
abundance: few

CDR3nt: TGCGCCAGCAGCCAAGTACTGTCGCCAGGCGGCAATCAGCCCCAGCATTTT
CDR3aa: CASSQVLSPGGNQPQHF
d_gene: .
j_gene: TRBJ1-5
v_gene: TRBV4-1
abundance: few

CDR3nt: TGCAGTGCTACCCCGAGCGGGGGGGCCAGGGAGCAGTACTTC
CDR3aa: CSATPSGGAREQYF
d_gene: TRBD2
j_gene: TRBJ2-7
v_gene: TRBV20-1
abundance: .

CDR3nt: TGTGCCAGCTCTCGGGACTATATCACTGAGCAGTTCTTC
CDR3aa: CASSRDYITEQFF
d_gene: TRBD2
j_gene: TRBJ2-1
v_gene: TRBV18
abundance: few

CDR3nt: TGTGCCAGCAGCTTCACTAGCCGAGGCGACACCGGGGAGCTGTTTTTT
CDR3aa: CASSFTSRGDTGELFF
d_gene: .
j_gene: TRBJ2-2
v_gene: TRBV7-9
abundance: .

CDR3nt: TGTGCCAGCAGCTTAGATGGCCAGCGGGATGGCGGGGAGCTGTTTTTT
CDR3aa: CASSLDGQRDGGELFF
d_gene: TRBD2
j_gene: TRBJ2-2
v_gene: TRBV11-3
abundance: .

CDR3nt: TGTGCCAGCAGTTTAGCAGAGGGAGTGATGGACGAGCAGTACTTC
CDR3aa: CASSLAEGVMDEQYF
d_gene: .
j_gene: TRBJ2-7
v_gene: TRBV12-3/TRBV12-4
abundance: .

CDR3nt: TGCAGTGCTAGGCGACAGGGGAGTGAGACCCAGTACTTC
CDR3aa: CSARRQGSETQYF
d_gene: TRBD1
j_gene: TRBJ2-5
v_gene: TRBV20-1
abundance: .

CDR3nt: TGTGCCATCAGTGTTTCAGGAGCTCAAAGCTCCTACGAGCAGTACTTC
CDR3aa: CAISVSGAQSSYEQYF
d_gene: .
j_gene: TRBJ2-7
v_gene: TRBV10-3
abundance: many

CDR3nt: TGCGCCAGCAGCCAAGATGTGCGGGAGTTTAGGCCCCAGCATTTT
CDR3aa: CASSQDVREFRPQHF
d_gene: .
j_gene: TRBJ1-5
v_gene: TRBV4-3
abundance: .

CDR3nt: TGCAGTGCTAGCTCTGACAGGGACTATTATAGCAATCAGCCCCAGCATTTT
CDR3aa: CSASSDRDYYSNQPQHF
d_gene: TRBD1
j_gene: TRBJ1-5
v_gene: TRBV20-1
abundance: .

CDR3nt: TGCAGTGCCCGGACAGGGCGCGATTCCTACAATGAGCAGTTCTTC
CDR3aa: CSARTGRDSYNEQFF
d_gene: TRBD1
j_gene: TRBJ2-1
v_gene: TRBV20-1
abundance: many

CDR3nt: TGCAGTGCTAGAGACGACGGGAGGTGGTACAATGAGCAGTTCTTC
CDR3aa: CSARDDGRWYNEQFF
d_gene: TRBD2
j_gene: TRBJ2-1
v_gene: TRBV20-1
abundance: .

CDR3nt: TGCAGTGCTAGAGGGGGACTAGGTTCTGAGACCCAGTACTTC
CDR3aa: CSARGGLGSETQYF
d_gene: TRBD2
j_gene: TRBJ2-5
v_gene: TRBV20-1
abundance: many

CDR3nt: TGTGCCATCACCGGACAGAAGAACACCGGGGAGCTGTTTTTT
CDR3aa: CAITGQKNTGELFF
d_gene: .
j_gene: TRBJ2-2
v_gene: TRBV10-3
abundance: few

CDR3nt: TGCAGTGCTAGTCCAGGGGAGTACGAGCAGTACTTC
CDR3aa: CSASPGEYEQYF
d_gene: .
j_gene: TRBJ2-7
v_gene: TRBV20-1
abundance: few

CDR3nt: TGTGCCACCAGTGATGGGACAGCCACAGATACGCAGTATTTT
CDR3aa: CATSDGTATDTQYF
d_gene: TRBD1
j_gene: TRBJ2-3
v_gene: TRBV24-1
abundance: few

CDR3nt: TGTGCCAGCAGCCAAGACTTGCGGCGGTACAATGAGCAGTTCTTC
CDR3aa: CASSQDLRRYNEQFF
d_gene: .
j_gene: TRBJ2-1
v_gene: TRBV4-2
abundance: few

CDR3nt: TGTGCCAGCAGCTTAGAGACTAGCGGGTCTGCGAGCTCCTACAATGAGCAGTTCTTC
CDR3aa: CASSLETSGSASSYNEQFF
d_gene: TRBD2
j_gene: TRBJ2-1
v_gene: TRBV7-8
abundance: many